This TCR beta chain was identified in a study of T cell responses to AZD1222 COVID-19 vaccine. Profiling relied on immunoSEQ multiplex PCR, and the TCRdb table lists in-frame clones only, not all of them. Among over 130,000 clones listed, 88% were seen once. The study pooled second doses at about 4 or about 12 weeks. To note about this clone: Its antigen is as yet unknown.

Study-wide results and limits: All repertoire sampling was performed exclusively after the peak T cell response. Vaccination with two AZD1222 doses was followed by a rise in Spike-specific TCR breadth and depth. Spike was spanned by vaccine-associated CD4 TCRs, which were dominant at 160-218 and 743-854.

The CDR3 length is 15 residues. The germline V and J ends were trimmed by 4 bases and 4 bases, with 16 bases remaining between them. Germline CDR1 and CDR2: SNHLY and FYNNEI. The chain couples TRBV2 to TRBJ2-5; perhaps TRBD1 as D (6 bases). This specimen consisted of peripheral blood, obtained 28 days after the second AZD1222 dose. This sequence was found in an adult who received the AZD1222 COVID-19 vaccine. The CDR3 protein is CASSVQGFDGETQYF. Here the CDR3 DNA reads TGTGCCAGCAGTGTTCAGGGGTTCGATGGAGAGACCCAGTACTTC.